What follows are 30 T cell receptor beta chains derived from one specimen sequenced in a study of control samples from healthy donors and cancer patients. Data came from immunoSEQ multiplex PCR; TCRdb stores just in-frame clones and leaves some out. The sample holds roughly 51,000 clones; around nine tenths are singletons and the top ten take roughly 1.4%. Sequenced sample: PBMCs. These receptors all come from a middle-aged man with colorectal cancer.

The chain couples TRBV7-2 to TRBJ2-7; D uncertain. Germline V gene lookup returns CDR1 SGHTA and CDR2 FQGNSA. V lost 4 bases and J 7 bases, leaving 8 bases between the germline ends. This CDR3 comprises 11 residues. CDR3 loop: CASSSGREQYF. CDR3 in DNA: TGTGCCAGCAGCTCCGGAAGGGAGCAGTACTTC.

This chain uses TRBV7-9 with TRBJ2-7; 15 bases are shared with TRBD2. The V and J ends lost 7 bases and 0 bases, in that order; junction bases with no gene match: 10. The CDR3 is made up of 18 amino acids. Germline lookup yields CDR1 SEHNR and CDR2 FQNEAQ (reference sequence). The CDR3 is CASMPGLAGGSGSYEQYF. CDR3 coding DNA: TGTGCCAGCATGCCGGGACTAGCGGGAGGTTCTGGCTCCTACGAGCAGTACTTC.

The chain uses TRBV6-5 and TRBJ1-5; no definite D call. The CDR3 has 12 residues. Per germline, CDR1 MNHEY and CDR2 SVGAGI. Trimming took 4 bases from V and 10 from J, leaving 11 bases between them. The CDR3 region is CASSSAKGPQHF. The CDR3 DNA sequence: TGTGCCAGCAGTTCCGCCAAGGGCCCCCAGCATTTT.

The J gene is TRBJ2-2, the V gene TRBV10-3; a weak D match, TRBD1 (6 bases). The germline V gene encodes CDR1 ENHRY and CDR2 SYGVKD. Trimming shortened V by 4 bases and J by 1 base, and 10 bases separated the two germline ends. The CDR3 sequence is 15 residues long. DNA of the CDR3: TGTGCCATCAGTGGGGGGACACAGAACACCGGGGAGCTGTTTTTT. This sequence encodes CAISGGTQNTGELFF.

This chain links TRBV4-1 with TRBJ2-2; tentatively, D is TRBD1 or TRBD2 (5 bases each). Germline loops: CDR1 MGHRA, CDR2 YSYEKL. The V end was cut by 1 base, the J end by 6 bases, with 18 bases between. The CDR3 extends over 17 amino acids. In nucleotides, the CDR3 is TGCGCCAGCAGCCAAGGCTTTCTGAGGGGTCAATCCGGGGAGCTGTTTTTT. This gives the protein CASSQGFLRGQSGELFF.

V usage is TRBV21-1 and J usage is TRBJ2-2; TRBD1 is the table's D call, not checked against the DNA. TRBV21-1 is given as a pseudogene. CDR3 length: 16 amino acids. In nucleotides, the CDR3 is TGTGCCAGCAGCCCCCCTTTCACAGTGAACACCGGGGAGCTGTTTTTT. The encoded protein is CASSPPFTVNTGELFF.

The V call is TRBV5-1, the J call TRBJ2-7, with TRBD2 identical over 8 bases. This CDR3 comprises 14 residues. V lost 4 bases to trimming and J lost 4 bases; unmatched junction nucleotides: 7. Per germline, CDR1 SGHRS and CDR2 YFSETQ. In nucleotides, the CDR3 is TGCGCCAGCAGCCTTGGGAGCGGGAGTTACGAGCAGTACTTC. It codes for CASSLGSGSYEQYF.

CDR3 amino acids: CASSYDVYGYTF. The CDR3 DNA is TGTGCCAGCAGCTACGATGTGTATGGCTACACCTTC. V usage is TRBV12-3 or TRBV12-4 and J usage is TRBJ1-2; D is unclear. This CDR3 comprises 12 residues. The V gene lost 6 bases and the J gene lost 5 bases, with 10 bases spanning the gap.

The chain uses TRBV11-2 and TRBJ2-7; TRBD1 aligns across 7 bases. Germline CDR1 reads SGHAT; CDR2 reads FQNNGV. Germline trimming cut 2 bases from V and 2 bases from J; bases unmatched to any gene: 6. This CDR3 has 15 residues. The DNA for the CDR3 is TGTGCCAGCAGCTTATTTCGGACAGGCACCTACGAGCAGTACTTC. Protein: CASSLFRTGTYEQYF.

The genes are TRBV2 and TRBJ2-7; TRBD1 is a possible D gene (6 bases). V shed 6 bases and J shed 3 bases, with 12 bases lying between them. Germline CDR1 is SNHLY and CDR2 is FYNNEI. This CDR3 is built from 13 residues. The CDR3 spells CASSTSGVYEQYF. CDR3 nucleotides: TGTGCCAGCAGCACCTCAGGGGTCTACGAGCAGTACTTC.

This chain uses TRBV5-6 with TRBJ2-2, with D perhaps matching TRBD1 (7 bases). Germline V gives CDR1 SGHDT, CDR2 YYEEEE. V dropped 2 bases and J dropped 5 bases, with 13 bases sitting between them. The CDR3 is 15 amino acids. The CDR3 DNA reads TGTGCCAGCAGCTTAATACAGGGGAGGACCGGGGAGCTGTTTTTT. It yields the protein CASSLIQGRTGELFF.

V gene TRBV12-2 combines with J gene TRBJ2-3; TRBD2 is the table's D call and was not checked against the DNA. TRBV12-2 is tagged as a pseudogene. This CDR3 is built from 11 residues. The CDR3 DNA reads as TGTGCCAGAGGAGGCACAGATACGCAGTATTTT. As protein: CARGGTDTQYF.

V and J are TRBV3-1 (or the pseudogene TRBV3-2) and TRBJ2-6, with D tentatively TRBD1 or TRBD2 (5 bases each). The germline CDR1 and CDR2 sequences are LGHDT and YNNKEL (reference sequence). This CDR3 contains 17 residues. V was cut by 4 bases and J by 0 bases, with 13 bases left in between. For the CDR3, the DNA is TGTGCCAGCAGCCCACCTAGGGACGGCTCTGGGGCCAACGTCCTGACTTTC. This translates into CASSPPRDGSGANVLTF.

This clone was seen once. This chain connects TRBV6-4 to TRBJ1-1, with D possibly being TRBD1 (5 bases). The length of the CDR3 is 13 residues. The germline gives CDR1 MRHNA, CDR2 SNTAGT. The V end was cut by 6 bases, the J end by 4 bases, with 12 bases between. The CDR3 loop is CASSERRGTEAFF. The CDR3 nucleotides read TGTGCCAGCAGCGAGCGAAGGGGCACTGAAGCTTTCTTT.

The chain couples TRBV21-1 to TRBJ1-2. TRBV21-1 is flagged as a pseudogene. The CDR3 length is 18 residues. CDR3 region: CASSKLEEPSPRWYGYTF. The CDR3 DNA is TGTGCCAGCAGCAAATTGGAGGAACCGTCCCCCAGGTGGTATGGCTACACCTTC.

The chain is built from TRBV4-3 and TRBJ2-7; perhaps D is TRBD1 or TRBD2 (6 bases each). CDR3 length equals 16 residues. The germline gives CDR1 LGHNA, CDR2 YSLEER. V lost 0 bases to trimming and J lost 5 bases, with 17 bases between them. The CDR3 DNA reads as TGCGCCAGCAGCCAAGAAGGGGGGAGAGGCGCCCACGAGCAGTACTTC. Protein: CASSQEGGRGAHEQYF.

V usage is TRBV6-5 and J usage is TRBJ2-7; no definite D call. The CDR3 contains 16 residues. Germline-derived CDR1 and CDR2 are MNHEY and SVGAGI. Trimming pared 2 bases from V and 0 bases from J, leaving 14 bases between. As DNA, the CDR3 is TGTGCCAGCAGTTACCGCCCCGGCCCCAACTCCTACGAGCAGTACTTC. Translation: CASSYRPGPNSYEQYF.

V usage is TRBV2 and J usage is TRBJ2-1; maybe TRBD2 (5 bases). This CDR3 contains 14 residues. Germline V gives CDR1 SNHLY, CDR2 FYNNEI. V was trimmed by 4 bases and J by 0 bases, leaving 7 bases between them. In DNA, the CDR3 is TGTGCCAGCAGTGGCGGGTTCTCCTACAATGAGCAGTTCTTC. This translates into CASSGGFSYNEQFF.

V is TRBV6-1 and J is TRBJ2-3, with D perhaps matching TRBD2 (6 bases). Germline V CDR1 and CDR2: MNHNS, SASEGT. The CDR3 consists of 14 residues. Trimming shortened V by 4 bases and J by 4 bases, and 12 bases separated the two germline ends. The CDR3 here is CASSGVRGPDTQYF. The DNA of the CDR3 is TGTGCCAGCAGTGGGGTGCGGGGACCAGATACGCAGTATTTT.

This clone appeared a single time. A read error may account for a junction end that differs from germline. This chain joins TRBV11-3 and TRBJ1-1; tentative D call: TRBD1 (5 bases). Germline V gives CDR1 SGHNT, CDR2 YENEEA. This CDR3 contains 14 residues. Here the CDR3 DNA reads TGTGCCAGCAGATTAGCAGGGAGGAGAACTGAAGCTTTCTTT. Residues: CASRLAGRRTEAFF.

The chain employs TRBV5-1 and TRBJ1-2; D ambiguous. Trimming removed 0 bases from V and 0 bases from J, with 12 bases in between. The V gene's germline CDR1 is SGHRS and CDR2 YFSETQ. There are 16 residues in the CDR3. CDR3 region: CASSLDGVSANYGYTF. In DNA, the CDR3 is TGCGCCAGCAGCTTGGACGGGGTCTCCGCTAACTATGGCTACACCTTC.

The CDR3 here is CASSLVASYEQYF. The CDR3 nucleotides read TGTGCCAGCAGCTTGGTTGCTTCCTACGAGCAGTACTTC. The rearrangement uses TRBV5-6 and TRBJ2-7; D ambiguous. The CDR3 covers 13 residues. V lost 0 bases to trimming and J lost 1 base, with 5 bases between them. Looked up from germline, CDR1 is SGHDT and CDR2 is YYEEEE.

The chain carries TRBV3-1 (or the pseudogene TRBV3-2) and TRBJ1-1; 8 bases line up with TRBD1. V gave up 4 bases and J gave up 1 base; unmatched junction bases: 11. The CDR3 has 17 amino acids. Germline V gene lookup returns CDR1 LGHDT and CDR2 YNNKEL (reference sequence). CDR3 DNA: TGTGCCAGCAGCCCACGTCCCGGGACAGGTTCGAACACTGAAGCTTTCTTT. Its protein is CASSPRPGTGSNTEAFF.

The chain couples TRBV4-3 to TRBJ2-7; 7 nucleotides line up with TRBD1. The V gene end was trimmed by 0 bases and the J gene end by 2 bases; junction bases not matched to a gene: 7. This CDR3 is built from 16 residues. The germline CDR1 and CDR2 sequences are LGHNA and YSLEER. The CDR3 loop is CASSQDFRGSPYEQYF. Here the CDR3 DNA reads TGCGCCAGCAGCCAAGATTTCAGGGGGTCCCCCTACGAGCAGTACTTC.

This clone appeared a single time. The V call is TRBV4-1, the J call TRBJ2-1, with 8 bases aligning to TRBD2. CDR3 length: 17 amino acids. Trimming at V came to 1 base and at J to 2 bases, leaving 7 bases not matched to a gene. Germline-derived CDR1 and CDR2 are MGHRA and YSYEKL. The CDR3 loop reads CASSQGASGSTYNEQFF. CDR3 bases: TGCGCCAGCAGCCAAGGGGCTAGCGGGTCGACCTACAATGAGCAGTTCTTC.

The J gene is TRBJ2-5, the V gene TRBV7-2; 9 nucleotides agree with TRBD2. CDR3 length equals 14 residues. The germline gives CDR1 SGHTA, CDR2 FQGNSA. V lost 3 bases and J lost 3; bases outside the gene matches: 2. The CDR3 DNA reads TGTGCCAGCAGCTTGACTAGCGGAGAAGAGACCCAGTACTTC. Its translation: CASSLTSGEETQYF.

The genes are TRBV4-1 and TRBJ2-7, with 8 bases identical to TRBD2. The trim removed 4 bases at V and 0 bases at J, leaving 2 bases unmatched. Germline-derived CDR1 and CDR2 are MGHRA and YSYEKL. This CDR3 comprises 14 residues. CDR3 in DNA: TGCGCCAGCAGCCGCAGCGGGAGCTCCTACGAGCAGTACTTC. Amino acid sequence: CASSRSGSSYEQYF.

This sequence joins TRBV18 and TRBJ2-2; D remains ambiguous. Germline lookup yields CDR1 KGHSH and CDR2 LQKENI. CDR3 length: 16 amino acids. V lost 4 bases and J 1 base, leaving 13 bases between the germline ends. The DNA of the CDR3 is TGTGCCAGCTCACTTATGAGGTCGGGGAACACCGGGGAGCTGTTTTTT. Translated: CASSLMRSGNTGELFF.

This chain uses TRBV11-3 with TRBJ1-2; D gene unclear. CDR3 length: 13 residues. V dropped 3 bases and J dropped 3 bases, with 8 bases sitting between them. CDR1 and CDR2 from the germline V gene are SGHNT and YENEEA. The CDR3 DNA reads TGTGCCAGCAGCTTTGGAGAAGACTATGGCTACACCTTC. Translating gives CASSFGEDYGYTF.

This clone was seen a handful of times. J is TRBJ2-7 and V is TRBV16, with TRBD2 identical over 9 bases. This CDR3 comprises 17 residues. Germline assignment: CDR1 KGHSY and CDR2 FQNENV. After removal of 0 bases from V and 1 base from J, the junction contained 7 bases not matched to a gene. DNA for the CDR3: TGTGCCAGCAGCCAATCCATCGCGGGGGGGAAATCCTACGAGCAGTACTTC. Translated, it gives CASSQSIAGGKSYEQYF.